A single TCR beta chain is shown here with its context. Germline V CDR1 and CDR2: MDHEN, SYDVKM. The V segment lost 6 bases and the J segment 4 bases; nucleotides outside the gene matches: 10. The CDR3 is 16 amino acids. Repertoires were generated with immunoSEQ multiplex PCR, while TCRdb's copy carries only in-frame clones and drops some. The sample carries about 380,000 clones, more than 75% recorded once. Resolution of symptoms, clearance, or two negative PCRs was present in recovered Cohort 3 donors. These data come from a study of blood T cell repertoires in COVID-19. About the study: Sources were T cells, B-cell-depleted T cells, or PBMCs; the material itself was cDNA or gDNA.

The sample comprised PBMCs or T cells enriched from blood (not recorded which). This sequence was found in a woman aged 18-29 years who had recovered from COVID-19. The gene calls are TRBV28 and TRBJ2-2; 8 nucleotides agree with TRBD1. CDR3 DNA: TGTGCCAGCAGCCCCCGGGACAGGTCTGGCACCGGGGAGCTGTTTTTT. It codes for CASSPRDRSGTGELFF. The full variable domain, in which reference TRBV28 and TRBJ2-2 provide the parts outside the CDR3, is DVKVTQSSRYLVKRTGEKVFLECVQDMDHENMFWYRQDPGLGLRLIYFSYDVKMKEKGDIPEGYSVSREKKERFSLILESASTNQTSMYLCASSPRDRSGTGELFFGEGSRLTVL.